The subject of this entry is one T cell receptor beta chain. The specificity of this receptor is unknown. No qualities accompany the bases; no much larger clone lies one base away. PBMCs were isolated by Ficoll-Paque density gradient centrifugation. Sequencing was carried out with an Illumina NovaSeq 6000. TCRalpha and TCRbeta cDNA libraries were built by 5'RACE with constant-segment primers, adding sample barcodes and unique molecular identifiers. RNA was extracted from every sample with Trizol reagent. Library amplification was performed in two PCR steps, and a second sample barcode and Illumina TruSeq adapters were introduced in the second step. Libraries were sequenced on an Illumina NovaSeq with 2 x 150 bp paired-end reads. In the original analysis: Reads were demultiplexed and collapsed into UMI-guided consensus sequences with migec v1.2.7. With mixcr v2.1.11, UMI consensuses were aligned to TRA and TRB V and J templates and assembled into clonotypes. Clonotypes were classified as expanded or contracted when called significant by both edgeR and NoisET, with noise models trained on biological replicates. For edgeR calls, the cutoffs were a false discovery rate-adjusted p below 0.01 and a log2 fold-change threshold of 1. As an exploratory analysis of dynamics, max-normalized trajectories of the 1000 most abundant clonotypes were examined with PCA combined with hierarchical clustering. The CD4 or CD8 phenotype of responding clones was assigned using the separately sequenced CD4+ and CD8+ repertoires. TCRdb handled the public reads itself, with Q25 trimming in fastp and clone calling in MiXCR, and kept productive beta chains. Identical CDR3 protein sequences are pooled into one entry, listed with their most common genes and DNA. The V and J calls and clone size are TCRdb's, not the authors'. The sample records about 350,000 distinct CDR3 sequences, roughly an eighth of which are singletons. 20% to 25% of the sample is taken by the ten largest.

This sample stems from a study of T-cell memory formation after mild COVID-19 (dated by TCRdb to the early 2020s). Background on the whole study: Most TCR sequence clusters were specific to one of the two donors. T-cell clones expanding and contracting after mild COVID-19 in a couple of donors were tracked by longitudinal TCRalpha and TCRbeta repertoire sequencing. The cohort comprised two young, previously healthy adult volunteers, one female and one male.

The germline V end is reduced by 5 bases and the J end by 5 bases; junction bases left unmatched: 6. Reading the germline V gene (reference sequence) gives CDR1 PRHDT and CDR2 FYEKMQ. Including cysteine and phenylalanine, the CDR3 has 15 amino acids. The entry retains the CDR3 DNA only, 45 bases that are in frame from base 1. General findings and caveats noted by the study authors: SARS-CoV-2 specificity of the second-wave clones peaking on day 37 was not confirmed. Only two mild cases were covered in the study, and larger cohorts including severe cases with pre-infection samples were considered necessary. Balanced CD4/CD8 phenotypes were observed for clones contracting from day 15 to 85, whereas a bias towards CD4+ was observed for a second wave of clones expanding from day 15 to 37. Contracting CD4+ clones turned up mainly in the CM and EM memory subsets, whereas EMRA was where CD8+ clones were enriched. Some responding clones were detected in pre-infection memory, suggesting pre-existing cross-reactive memory T cells joined the SARS-CoV-2 response.

The chain was built from TRBV13 and TRBJ2-5; TRBD2 agrees with 12 junctional bases. Sequences were obtained from PBMCs or a T cell subset sorted from them (not recorded which). The sequence came from a man younger than 30 who had mild COVID-19 (a few samples of this study predate the infection). The sample titles of this study are shuffled in the database, so cell type and time point are left out; the donor was told from shared clones. The CDR3: CASSPRLAGDETQYF. The DNA sequence is given as TGTGCCAGCAGCCCGAGACTAGCGGGGGATGAGACCCAGTACTTC.